A single sample is the source of the 8 T cell receptor beta chains below, sequenced in a study of T cell responses to AZD1222 COVID-19 vaccine. Profiling relied on immunoSEQ multiplex PCR, and the TCRdb table lists in-frame clones only, not all of them. The data hold 85,000 to 100,000 clones, with 70% to 90% observed a single time. The input for sequencing was peripheral blood, taken on day 0 of AZD1222 vaccination. The receptors come from an adult in good health.

This chain connects TRBV5-5 to TRBJ2-2; no reliable D call. Germline CDR1 SGHKS, CDR2 YYEKEE (reference sequence). This CDR3 comprises 14 residues. Trimming removed 1 base from V and 1 base from J, with 5 bases in between. This CDR3 reads CASSLTLNTGELFF. The CDR3 DNA is TGTGCCAGCAGCTTGACTTTGAACACCGGGGAGCTGTTTTTT.

This chain connects TRBV19 to TRBJ2-7; possibly TRBD1 or TRBD2 for D (5 bases each). CDR1 is LNHDA and CDR2 is SQIVND in the germline V gene (reference sequence). V gave up 9 bases and J gave up 3 bases, with 18 bases separating them. The CDR3 sequence is 14 residues long. The CDR3 loop reads CASRQRDADYEQYF. Here the CDR3 DNA reads TGTGCCAGCCGCCAACGGGACGCAGACTACGAGCAGTACTTC.

V and J are TRBV27 and TRBJ1-5; no clear D gene. CDR3 length: 13 amino acids. V gave up 2 bases and J gave up 2 bases, with 4 bases separating them. Germline V gives CDR1 MNHEY, CDR2 SMNVEV (reference sequence). CDR3 nucleotide sequence: TGTGCCAGCAGTTTAATGGGCAATCAGCCCCAGCATTTT. Its translation is CASSLMGNQPQHF.

The chain combines TRBV29-1 with TRBJ1-2; no definite D call. The V end lost 5 bases, the J end lost 2 bases, and 12 bases lay between the germline ends. Germline CDR1 SQVTM, CDR2 ANQGSEA. The CDR3 contains 13 residues. CDR3 loop: CSVSDGTNYGYTF. CDR3 bases: TGCAGCGTTTCTGACGGAACGAACTATGGCTACACCTTC.

V gene TRBV9 combines with J gene TRBJ1-1; D gene uncertain. The CDR3 spans 13 residues. V lost 2 bases and J lost 2, with 7 bases in between. Germline lookup yields CDR1 SGDLS and CDR2 YYNGEE. The CDR3 DNA is TGTGCCAGCAGCGTGGGCATTAACACTGAAGCTTTCTTT. Encoded protein: CASSVGINTEAFF.

For the CDR3, the DNA is TGTGCCAGCAGCCCCGGGACAGGGACTTTTGAAGCTTTCTTT. Amino acid sequence: CASSPGTGTFEAFF. The chain joins TRBV6-4 to TRBJ1-1; 9 nucleotides line up with TRBD1. Per germline, CDR1 MRHNA and CDR2 SNTAGT. This CDR3 contains 14 residues. The V gene end was trimmed by 6 bases and the J gene end by 7 bases; junction bases not matched to a gene: 9.

The CDR3 is CASSVNPGARETQYF. The CDR3 bases are TGTGCCAGCAGCGTGAATCCGGGGGCAAGAGAGACCCAGTACTTC. The V and J genes are TRBV5-4 and TRBJ2-5; the D gene could be TRBD1 or TRBD2 (6 bases each). V lost 4 bases to trimming and J lost 4 bases, with 17 bases between them. Germline values: CDR1 SGHNT, CDR2 YYREEE (reference sequence). The CDR3 spans 15 residues.

This sequence joins TRBV28 and TRBJ1-3, with D perhaps TRBD1 (5 bases). The germline V gene has CDR1 MDHEN and CDR2 SYDVKM. The CDR3 consists of 13 residues. CDR3 sequence: CATHEGPGNTIYF. CDR3 nucleotides: TGTGCTACCCACGAGGGGCCTGGAAACACCATATATTTT. Using reference TRBV28 and TRBJ1-3 for the parts outside the CDR3, the full variable domain is DVKVTQSSRYLVKRTGEKVFLECVQDMDHENMFWYRQDPGLGLRLIYFSYDVKMKEKGDIPEGYSVSREKKERFSLILESASTNQTSMYLCATHEGPGNTIYFGEGSWLTVV.